A selection of T cell receptor beta chains follows, all from one sample in a study of blood T cell repertoires in COVID-19. Method: immunoSEQ multiplex PCR; TCRdb's copy keeps in-frame clones and lacks some. Here the sample spans approximately 210,000 clones, less than 90% being singletons. The sequenced sample consisted of peripheral blood. These receptors all come from a man aged 25-45 years with active or convalescent COVID-19. Each CDR3 is given with its conserved first and last residue. A D gene is named only where the DNA matches it firmly. Where a row states a size, it is once, few, many or the class of an expanded clone; other rows omit it.

D gene: .; V gene: TRBV5-1; J gene: TRBJ2-2; clone size: .; CDR3 protein: CASSLVTGADTGELFF; CDR3 DNA: TGCGCCAGCAGCTTGGTGACGGGAGCTGACACCGGGGAGCTGTTTTTT
D gene: TRBD2; V gene: TRBV28; J gene: TRBJ2-7; clone size: few; CDR3 protein: CASRVAGGVHEQYF; CDR3 DNA: TGTGCCAGCAGGGTAGCGGGGGGAGTCCACGAGCAGTACTTC
D gene: .; V gene: TRBV7-9; J gene: TRBJ1-1; clone size: .; CDR3 protein: CASSPRQTGTEAFF; CDR3 DNA: TGTGCCAGCAGCCCAAGACAGACGGGCACTGAAGCTTTCTTT
D gene: .; V gene: TRBV9; J gene: TRBJ2-1; clone size: .; CDR3 protein: CASSGSSWDWENNEQFF; CDR3 DNA: TGTGCCAGCAGCGGATCATCCTGGGACTGGGAAAACAATGAGCAGTTCTTC
D gene: .; V gene: TRBV25-1; J gene: TRBJ2-1; clone size: .; CDR3 protein: CASKALELTNEQFF; CDR3 DNA: TGTGCCAGCAAGGCCCTAGAACTGACGAATGAGCAGTTCTTC
D gene: .; V gene: TRBV7-2; J gene: TRBJ1-4; clone size: .; CDR3 protein: CASSLGSGNEKLFF; CDR3 DNA: TGTGCCAGCAGCTTAGGATCAGGGAATGAAAAACTGTTTTTT
D gene: .; V gene: TRBV5-6; J gene: TRBJ1-1; clone size: .; CDR3 protein: CASSLGLGVLKSTEAFF; CDR3 DNA: TGTGCCAGCAGCTTGGGTCTCGGGGTACTCAAAAGCACTGAAGCTTTCTTT
D gene: .; V gene: TRBV7-2; J gene: TRBJ1-2; clone size: .; CDR3 protein: CASSLENSNYGYTF; CDR3 DNA: TGTGCCAGCAGCTTAGAAAATAGTAACTATGGCTACACCTTC
D gene: .; V gene: TRBV20-1; J gene: TRBJ2-3; clone size: .; CDR3 protein: CSAGKGVSQYF; CDR3 DNA: TGCAGTGCCGGCAAGGGGGTCTCCCAGTATTTT
D gene: TRBD1; V gene: TRBV6-2/TRBV6-3; J gene: TRBJ2-2; clone size: .; CDR3 protein: CASSATGEIGELFF; CDR3 DNA: TGTGCCAGCAGTGCTACAGGGGAAATAGGGGAGCTGTTTTTT
D gene: .; V gene: TRBV2; J gene: TRBJ2-7; clone size: once; CDR3 protein: CASSEGLVLYEQYF; CDR3 DNA: TGTGCCAGCAGTGAAGGGCTAGTTCTCTACGAGCAGTACTTC
D gene: .; V gene: TRBV15; J gene: TRBJ2-3; clone size: few; CDR3 protein: CATSRVAGKTSTDTQYF; CDR3 DNA: TGTGCCACCAGCAGAGTGGCGGGGAAGACTAGCACAGATACGCAGTATTTT
D gene: TRBD2; V gene: TRBV28; J gene: TRBJ2-3; clone size: once; CDR3 protein: CASRPWGAGALDTQYF; CDR3 DNA: TGTGCCAGCAGACCCTGGGGAGCGGGAGCTCTAGATACGCAGTATTTT
D gene: TRBD2; V gene: TRBV19; J gene: TRBJ2-1; clone size: .; CDR3 protein: CASKGAGDNEQFF; CDR3 DNA: TGTGCCAGTAAAGGAGCGGGGGACAATGAGCAGTTCTTC